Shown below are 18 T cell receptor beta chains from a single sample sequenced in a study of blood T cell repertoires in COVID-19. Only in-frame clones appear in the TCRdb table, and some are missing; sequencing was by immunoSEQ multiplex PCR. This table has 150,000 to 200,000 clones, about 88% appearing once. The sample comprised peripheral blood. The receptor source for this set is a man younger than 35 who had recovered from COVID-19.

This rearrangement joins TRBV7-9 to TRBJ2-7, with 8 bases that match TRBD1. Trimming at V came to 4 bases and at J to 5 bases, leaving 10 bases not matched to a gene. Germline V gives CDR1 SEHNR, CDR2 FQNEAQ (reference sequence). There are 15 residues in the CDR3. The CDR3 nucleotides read TGTGCCAGCAGCTCCCCGGACAGGGAGAGAAACGAGCAGTACTTC. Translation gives CASSSPDRERNEQYF. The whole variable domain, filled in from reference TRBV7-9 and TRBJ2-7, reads DTGVSQNPRHKITKRGQNVTFRCDPISEHNRLYWYRQTLGQGPEFLTYFQNEAQLEKSRLLSDRFSAERPKGSFSTLEIQRTEQGDSAMYLCASSSPDRERNEQYFGPGTRLTVT.

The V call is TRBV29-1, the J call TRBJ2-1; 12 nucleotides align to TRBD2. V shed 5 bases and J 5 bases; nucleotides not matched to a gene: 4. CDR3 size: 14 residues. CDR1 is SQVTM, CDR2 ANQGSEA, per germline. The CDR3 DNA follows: TGCAGCGTTTTAGGACTAGCGGGACACAATGAGCAGTTCTTC. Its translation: CSVLGLAGHNEQFF.

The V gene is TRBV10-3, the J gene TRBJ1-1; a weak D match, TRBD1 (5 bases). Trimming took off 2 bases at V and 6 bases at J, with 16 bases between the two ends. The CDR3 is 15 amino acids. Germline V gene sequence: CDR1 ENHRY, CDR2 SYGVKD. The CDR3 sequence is CAISEGKGAGSEAFF. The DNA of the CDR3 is TGTGCCATCAGTGAGGGGAAAGGGGCTGGATCTGAAGCTTTCTTT.

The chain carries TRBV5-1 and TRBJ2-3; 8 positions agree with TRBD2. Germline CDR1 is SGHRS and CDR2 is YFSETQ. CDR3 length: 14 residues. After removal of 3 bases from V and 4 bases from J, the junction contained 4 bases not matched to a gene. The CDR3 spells CASSSAGGADTQYF. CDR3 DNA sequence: TGCGCCAGCAGCTCGGCGGGGGGCGCAGATACGCAGTATTTT.

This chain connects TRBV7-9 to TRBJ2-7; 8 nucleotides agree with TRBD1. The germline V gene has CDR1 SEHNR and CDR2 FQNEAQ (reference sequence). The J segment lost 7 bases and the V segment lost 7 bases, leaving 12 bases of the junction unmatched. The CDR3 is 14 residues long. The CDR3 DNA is TGTGCCAGCACCCCGGGACAGGCGGAGGGGGAGCAGTACTTC. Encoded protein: CASTPGQAEGEQYF.

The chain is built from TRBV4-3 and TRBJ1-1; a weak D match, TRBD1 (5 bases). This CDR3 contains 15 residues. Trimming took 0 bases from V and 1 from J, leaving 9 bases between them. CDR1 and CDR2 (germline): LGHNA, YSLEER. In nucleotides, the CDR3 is TGCGCCAGCAGCCAAGACGAAACAGGGAACACTGAAGCTTTCTTT. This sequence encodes CASSQDETGNTEAFF.

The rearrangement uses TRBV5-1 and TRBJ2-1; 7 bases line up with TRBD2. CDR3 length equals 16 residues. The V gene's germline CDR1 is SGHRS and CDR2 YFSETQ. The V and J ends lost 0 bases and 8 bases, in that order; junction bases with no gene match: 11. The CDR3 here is CASSLEGAGRRDEQFF. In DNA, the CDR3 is TGCGCCAGCAGCTTGGAAGGGGCCGGGAGGAGGGATGAGCAGTTCTTC.

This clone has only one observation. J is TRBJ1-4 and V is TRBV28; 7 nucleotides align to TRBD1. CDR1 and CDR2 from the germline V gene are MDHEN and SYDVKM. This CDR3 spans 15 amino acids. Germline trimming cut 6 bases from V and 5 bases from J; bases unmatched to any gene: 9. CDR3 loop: CASRPPDRSNEKLFF. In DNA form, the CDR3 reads TGTGCCAGCAGGCCCCCGGACAGGAGCAATGAAAAACTGTTTTTT.

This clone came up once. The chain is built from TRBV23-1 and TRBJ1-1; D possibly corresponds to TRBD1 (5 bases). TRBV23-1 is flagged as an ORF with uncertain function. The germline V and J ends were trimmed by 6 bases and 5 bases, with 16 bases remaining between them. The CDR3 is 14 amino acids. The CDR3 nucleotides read TGCGCCAGCAGGCACGGAGGGGCGTGGACTGAAGCTTTCTTT. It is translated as CASRHGGAWTEAFF.

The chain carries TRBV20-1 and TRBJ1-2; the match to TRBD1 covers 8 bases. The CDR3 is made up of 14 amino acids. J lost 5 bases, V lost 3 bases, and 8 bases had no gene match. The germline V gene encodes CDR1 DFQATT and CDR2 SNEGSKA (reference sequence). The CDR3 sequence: CSASQSGGAYGYTF. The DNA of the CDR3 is TGCAGTGCTAGTCAGTCAGGGGGCGCTTATGGCTACACCTTC.

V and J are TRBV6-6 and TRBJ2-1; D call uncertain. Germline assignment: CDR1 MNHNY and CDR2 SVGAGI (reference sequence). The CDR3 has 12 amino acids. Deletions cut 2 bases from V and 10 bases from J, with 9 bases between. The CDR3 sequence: CASSYEPREQFF. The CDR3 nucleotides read TGTGCCAGCAGTTACGAGCCCAGGGAGCAGTTCTTC.

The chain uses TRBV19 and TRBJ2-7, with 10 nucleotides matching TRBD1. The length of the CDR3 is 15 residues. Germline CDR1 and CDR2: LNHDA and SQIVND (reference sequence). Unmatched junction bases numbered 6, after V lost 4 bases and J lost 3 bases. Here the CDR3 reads CASSSEDRGNYEQYF. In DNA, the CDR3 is TGTGCCAGTAGTAGTGAGGACAGGGGGAACTACGAGCAGTACTTC.

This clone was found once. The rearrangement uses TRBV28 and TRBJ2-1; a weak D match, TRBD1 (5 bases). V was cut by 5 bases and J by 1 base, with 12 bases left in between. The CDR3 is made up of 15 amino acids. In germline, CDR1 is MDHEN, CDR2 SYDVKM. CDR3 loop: CASSGLKGSYNEQFF. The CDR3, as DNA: TGTGCCAGCAGTGGTCTTAAGGGGTCCTACAATGAGCAGTTCTTC.

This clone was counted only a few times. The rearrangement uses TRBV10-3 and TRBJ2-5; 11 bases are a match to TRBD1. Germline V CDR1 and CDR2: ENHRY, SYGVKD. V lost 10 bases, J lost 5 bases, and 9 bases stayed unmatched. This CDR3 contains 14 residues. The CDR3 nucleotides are TGTGCCACAGTCCCGGGACAGGGGGGGGAGACCCAGTACTTC. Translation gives CATVPGQGGETQYF.

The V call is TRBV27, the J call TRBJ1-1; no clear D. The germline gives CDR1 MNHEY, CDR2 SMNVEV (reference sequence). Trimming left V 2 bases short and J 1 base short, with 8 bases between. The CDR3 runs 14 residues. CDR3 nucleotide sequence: TGTGCCAGCAGTTTAGAGGGAGAGAACACTGAAGCTTTCTTT. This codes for CASSLEGENTEAFF.

The CDR3 DNA reads as TGTGCCAGCCGCTACGAGCAGTACTTC. This encodes CASRYEQYF. This chain joins TRBV9 and TRBJ2-7; D is uncertain. Germline V gene lookup returns CDR1 SGDLS and CDR2 YYNGEE. This CDR3 comprises 9 residues. Trimming removed 7 bases at V and 3 bases at J, with 2 bases between.

CDR3 amino acids: CASSQDLLYEQYF. DNA of the CDR3: TGTGCCAGCAGCCAAGACCTCCTGTACGAGCAGTACTTC. V usage is TRBV14 and J usage is TRBJ2-7; D uncertain. The germline V gene has CDR1 SGHDN and CDR2 FVKESK. The CDR3 consists of 13 residues. Trimming took off 0 bases at V and 4 bases at J, with 7 bases between the two ends.

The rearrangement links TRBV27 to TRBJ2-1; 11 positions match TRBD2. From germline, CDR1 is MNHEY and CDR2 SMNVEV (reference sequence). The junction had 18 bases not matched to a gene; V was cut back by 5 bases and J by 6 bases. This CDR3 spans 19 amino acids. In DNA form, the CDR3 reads TGTGCCAGCAGTCCCTTGAGTAGTCGGCTAGCGGGAGGTTCCAATGAGCAGTTCTTC. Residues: CASSPLSSRLAGGSNEQFF.